Below, 9 T cell receptor beta chains from the same sample are listed, as sequenced in a study of identical twins. TCRdb redid the calling of the 5' RACE reads with MiXCR, one entry per CDR3 protein. The data show 300,000 to 350,000 distinct CDR3 sequences, about 12% seen once. The data also belong to a second study, concerning yellow fever vaccine responses in identical twins.

The sample comprised CD8+ T cells sorted from blood. These receptors were collected from a woman between 18 and 29 years old in good health.

At least ten counts were recorded for this clonotype. CDR3 coding DNA: TGTGCCAGCAGTGAACAAAGCGGGAGTATGGGCAATGAGCAGTTCTTC. This codes for CASSEQSGSMGNEQFF. The chain recombines TRBV6-1 with TRBJ2-1; the match to TRBD2 covers 8 bases. The CDR3 length is 16 residues. Germline V gene lookup returns CDR1 MNHNS and CDR2 SASEGT. The trim removed 2 bases at V and 6 bases at J, leaving 9 bases unmatched.

The sample holds a few counts of this clonotype. The genes are TRBV7-9 and TRBJ1-1, with D hard to call. CDR1 and CDR2 (germline): SEHNR, FQNEAQ (reference sequence). V lost 5 bases, J lost 2 bases, and 18 bases lay in between. CDR3 length: 16 amino acids. The CDR3, as DNA: TGTGCCAGCAGCAAGGACGGCGGGCGTCGAAACACTGAAGCTTTCTTT. Translation gives CASSKDGGRRNTEAFF.

The chain recombines TRBV6-5 with TRBJ1-2, with TRBD1 identical over 8 bases. V was pared by 2 bases and J by 6 bases, with 14 bases of the junction left unmatched. The length of the CDR3 is 17 residues. Germline V gene data show CDR1 as MNHEY and CDR2 as SVGAGI. In DNA form, the CDR3 reads TGTGCCAGCAGTTACAATCCGGAGTCAGGGGGCGCCGATGGCTACACCTTC. Translation gives CASSYNPESGGADGYTF.

The chain uses TRBV6-5 and TRBJ2-7, with 7 bases lining up with TRBD2. The V gene end was trimmed by 4 bases and the J gene end by 2 bases; junction bases not matched to a gene: 5. The CDR3 length is 14 residues. The germline V gene has CDR1 MNHEY and CDR2 SVGAGI. The CDR3 reads CASSCTGTTYEQYF. CDR3 bases: TGTGCCAGCAGTTGCACCGGGACTACCTACGAGCAGTACTTC.

In its sample, this clonotype was seen many times. V is TRBV11-2 and J is TRBJ2-3; D is undetermined. This CDR3 is 18 amino acids long. The V end was cut by 1 base, the J end by 0 bases, with 17 bases between. CDR1 and CDR2 (germline): SGHAT, FQNNGV. CDR3 region: CASSLVAWSSPSTDTQYF. The CDR3 nucleotides are TGTGCCAGCAGCTTAGTAGCATGGTCCAGTCCTAGCACAGATACGCAGTATTTT. The whole variable domain, remainder taken from reference TRBV11-2 and TRBJ2-3, is EAGVAQSPRYKIIEKRQSVAFWCNPISGHATLYWYQQILGQGPKLLIQFQNNGVVDDSQLPKDRFSAERLKGVDSTLKIQPAKLEDSAVYLCASSLVAWSSPSTDTQYFGPGTRLTVL.

The chain couples TRBV6-1 to TRBJ1-2; D ambiguous. The germline CDR1 and CDR2 sequences are MNHNS and SASEGT. With 7 bases removed from V and 5 bases from J, the gap between germline ends came to 14 bases. The CDR3 covers 13 residues. CDR3 sequence reads: CASTPGAYYGYTF. The CDR3 nucleotides read TGTGCCAGCACCCCAGGAGCCTATTATGGCTACACCTTC.

This clonotype was counted a few times. The chain uses TRBV6-2 or TRBV6-3 and TRBJ1-1; a weak D match, TRBD1 (5 bases). V gave up 8 bases and J gave up 1 base, with 11 bases separating them. The CDR3 has 13 residues. Looked up from germline, CDR1 is MNHEY and CDR2 is SVGEGT. CDR3 nucleotides: TGTGCCAGCGTTGGGGGATCGAACACTGAAGCTTTCTTT. Encoded protein: CASVGGSNTEAFF.

CDR3 in amino acids: CASSLSGRGYEQYF. As DNA, the CDR3 is TGTGCCAGCAGCTTATCGGGTCGCGGTTACGAGCAGTACTTC. The J gene is TRBJ2-7, the V gene TRBV7-9; no clear D gene. The germline gives CDR1 SEHNR, CDR2 FQNEAQ (reference sequence). V shed 2 bases and J shed 4 bases, with 12 bases lying between them. The CDR3 runs to 14 residues.

There are a few counts of this clonotype. The rearrangement joins TRBV5-1 to TRBJ1-3; D remains ambiguous. This CDR3 contains 16 residues. Trimming removed 1 base at V and 0 bases at J, with 11 bases between. Germline V CDR1 and CDR2: SGHRS, YFSETQ. Here the CDR3 reads CASSLFAVNSGNTIYF. CDR3 in DNA: TGCGCCAGCAGCTTGTTTGCCGTTAACTCTGGAAACACCATATATTTT.